This section outlines one T cell receptor (beta chain) sequence together with its context. This specimen belongs to a study of blood T cells in healthy people across ages. Together with a sample-barcoded 5' primer, a J-beta primer mix was included in a second PCR lasting roughly 6 to 12 cycles. MiXCR was run by TCRdb on the 5' RACE reads, yielding one entry per CDR3 protein. The sample has under 2,000,000 distinct CDR3 sequences; 40% to 55% are singletons. CDR1 and CDR2 (germline): LNHDA, SQIVND (reference sequence). With 7 bases removed from V and 7 bases from J, the gap between germline ends came to 19 bases. The CDR3 runs to 14 residues.

This chain links TRBV19 with TRBJ1-2; D is uncertain. This sequence was found in a woman aged 40 to 50 in good health. The sample consisted of blood. The CDR3 nucleotides are TGTGCCAGTACCCTATTCCCCGGTCGGGGTGGCTACACCTTC. Protein product: CASTLFPGRGGYTF.